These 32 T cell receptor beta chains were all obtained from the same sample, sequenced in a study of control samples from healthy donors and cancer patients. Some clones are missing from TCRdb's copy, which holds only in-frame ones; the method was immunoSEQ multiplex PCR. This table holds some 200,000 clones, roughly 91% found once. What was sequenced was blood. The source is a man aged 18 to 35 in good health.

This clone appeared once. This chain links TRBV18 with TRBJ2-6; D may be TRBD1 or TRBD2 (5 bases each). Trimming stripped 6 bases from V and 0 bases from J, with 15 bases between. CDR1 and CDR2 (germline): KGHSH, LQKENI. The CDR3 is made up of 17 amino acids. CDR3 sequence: CASSPGTTSSGANVLTF. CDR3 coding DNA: TGTGCCAGCTCCCCCGGGACGACGAGCTCTGGGGCCAACGTCCTGACTTTC.

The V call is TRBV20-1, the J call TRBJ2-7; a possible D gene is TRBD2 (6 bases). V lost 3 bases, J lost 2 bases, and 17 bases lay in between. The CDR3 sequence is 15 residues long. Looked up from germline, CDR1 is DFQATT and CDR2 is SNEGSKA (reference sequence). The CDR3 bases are TGCAGTGCTAGTTTCGCGGGGAGGTCAGCCTACGAGCAGTACTTC. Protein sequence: CSASFAGRSAYEQYF.

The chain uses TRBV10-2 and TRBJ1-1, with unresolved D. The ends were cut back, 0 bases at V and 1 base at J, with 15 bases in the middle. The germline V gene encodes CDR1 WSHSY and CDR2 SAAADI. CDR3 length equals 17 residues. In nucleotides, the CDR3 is TGCGCCAGCAGTGAGTCTCTGGGGTCCACAGCGAACACTGAAGCTTTCTTT. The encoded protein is CASSESLGSTANTEAFF.

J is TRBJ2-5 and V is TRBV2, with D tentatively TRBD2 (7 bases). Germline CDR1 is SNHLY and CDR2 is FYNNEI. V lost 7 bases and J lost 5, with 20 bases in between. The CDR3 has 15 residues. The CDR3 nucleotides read TGTGCCAGCAATGTAGGAGGGGGGGCCCTTGAGACCCAGTACTTC. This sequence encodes CASNVGGGALETQYF.

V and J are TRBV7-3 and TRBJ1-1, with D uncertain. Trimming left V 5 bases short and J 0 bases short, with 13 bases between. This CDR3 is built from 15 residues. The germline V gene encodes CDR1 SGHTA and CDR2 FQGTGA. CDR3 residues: CASSPVDCLNTEAFF. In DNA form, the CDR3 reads TGTGCCAGCAGCCCGGTGGACTGCTTGAACACTGAAGCTTTCTTT.

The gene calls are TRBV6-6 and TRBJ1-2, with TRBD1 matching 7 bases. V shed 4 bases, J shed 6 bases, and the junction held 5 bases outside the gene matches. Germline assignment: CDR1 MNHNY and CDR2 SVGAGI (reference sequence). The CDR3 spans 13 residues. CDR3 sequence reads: CASSWTGSNGYTF. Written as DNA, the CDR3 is TGTGCCAGCAGTTGGACAGGCTCGAATGGCTACACCTTC.

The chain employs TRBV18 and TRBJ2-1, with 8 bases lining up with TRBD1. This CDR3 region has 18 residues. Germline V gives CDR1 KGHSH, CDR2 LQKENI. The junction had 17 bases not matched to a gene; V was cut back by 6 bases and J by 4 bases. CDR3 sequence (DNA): TGTGCCAGCTCCCCTAATTTCCGGAAGGGACAGGATTACAATGAGCAGTTCTTC. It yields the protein CASSPNFRKGQDYNEQFF.

Here the CDR3 reads CASSLGYNEKLFF. The CDR3 DNA reads as TGCGCCAGCAGCTTGGGGTACAACGAAAAACTGTTTTTT. The chain employs TRBV5-1 and TRBJ1-4, with D hard to call. This CDR3 spans 13 amino acids. Per germline, CDR1 SGHRS and CDR2 YFSETQ. V was pared by 0 bases and J by 8 bases, with 8 bases between.

CDR3 sequence reads: CASSTPPDNRDYQPQHF. CDR3 sequence (DNA): TGTGCCAGTAGTACGCCCCCGGACAACAGGGACTATCAGCCCCAGCATTTT. This chain uses TRBV19 with TRBJ1-5, with TRBD1 as a possible D gene (6 bases). Germline CDR1 is LNHDA and CDR2 is SQIVND (reference sequence). The germline V and J ends were trimmed by 4 bases and 5 bases, with 21 bases remaining between them. The CDR3 is 17 amino acids.

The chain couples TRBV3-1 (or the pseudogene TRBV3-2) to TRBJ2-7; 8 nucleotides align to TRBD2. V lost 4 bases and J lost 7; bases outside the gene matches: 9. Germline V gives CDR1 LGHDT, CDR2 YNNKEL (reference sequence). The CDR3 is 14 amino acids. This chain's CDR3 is CASSLVGTRAEQYF. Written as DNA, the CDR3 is TGTGCCAGCAGCCTGGTTGGGACTAGGGCTGAGCAGTACTTC.

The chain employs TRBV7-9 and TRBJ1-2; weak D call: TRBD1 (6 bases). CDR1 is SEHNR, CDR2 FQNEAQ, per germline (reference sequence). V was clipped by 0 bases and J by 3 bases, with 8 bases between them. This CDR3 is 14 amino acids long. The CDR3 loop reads CASSLATGHYGYTF. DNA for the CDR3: TGTGCCAGCAGCTTAGCGACAGGTCACTATGGCTACACCTTC.

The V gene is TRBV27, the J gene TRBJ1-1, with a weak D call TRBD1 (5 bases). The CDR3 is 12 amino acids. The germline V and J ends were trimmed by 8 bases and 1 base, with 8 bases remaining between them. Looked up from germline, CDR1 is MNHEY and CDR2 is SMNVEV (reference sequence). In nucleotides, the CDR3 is TGTGCCAGCGGACACCCGAACACTGAAGCTTTCTTT. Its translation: CASGHPNTEAFF.

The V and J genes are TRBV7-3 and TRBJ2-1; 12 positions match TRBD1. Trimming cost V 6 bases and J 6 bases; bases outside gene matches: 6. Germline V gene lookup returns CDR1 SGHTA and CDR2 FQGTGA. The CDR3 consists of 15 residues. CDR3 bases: TGTGCCAGCAGTTCCGGGACAGGGGGCTTCAATGAGCAGTTCTTC. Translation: CASSSGTGGFNEQFF.

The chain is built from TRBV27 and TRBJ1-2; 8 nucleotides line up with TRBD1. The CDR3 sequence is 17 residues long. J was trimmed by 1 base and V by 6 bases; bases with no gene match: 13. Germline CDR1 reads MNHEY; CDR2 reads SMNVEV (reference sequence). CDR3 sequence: CASSLGYRTGLNYGYTF. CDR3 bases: TGTGCCAGCAGCCTAGGTTACCGGACAGGGCTTAACTATGGCTACACCTTC.

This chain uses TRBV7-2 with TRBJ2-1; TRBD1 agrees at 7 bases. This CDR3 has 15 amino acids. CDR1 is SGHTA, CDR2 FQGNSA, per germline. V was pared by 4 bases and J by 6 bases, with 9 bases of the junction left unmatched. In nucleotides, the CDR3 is TGTGCCAGCAGCTCTCGACAGGGCTCAGGCAATGAGCAGTTCTTC. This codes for CASSSRQGSGNEQFF.

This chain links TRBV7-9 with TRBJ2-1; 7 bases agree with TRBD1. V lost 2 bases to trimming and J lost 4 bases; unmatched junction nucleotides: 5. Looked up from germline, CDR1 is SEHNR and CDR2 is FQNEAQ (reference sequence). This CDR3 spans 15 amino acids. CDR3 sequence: CASSLIRGNYNEQFF. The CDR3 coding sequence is TGTGCCAGCAGCTTAATCAGGGGGAATTACAATGAGCAGTTCTTC.

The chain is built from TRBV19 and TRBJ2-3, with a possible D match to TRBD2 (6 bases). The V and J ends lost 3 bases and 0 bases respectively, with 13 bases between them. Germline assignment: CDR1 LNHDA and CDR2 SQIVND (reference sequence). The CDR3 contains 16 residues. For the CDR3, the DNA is TGTGCCAGTAGTATTAGGATGGGAGGCAGCACAGATACGCAGTATTTT. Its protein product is CASSIRMGGSTDTQYF.

The chain's CDR3 is CASSLGGSRNEQFF. Here the CDR3 DNA reads TGCGCCAGCAGCTTGGGAGGGTCTAGGAATGAGCAGTTCTTC. The rearrangement uses TRBV5-1 and TRBJ2-1, with a possible D match to TRBD2 (5 bases). Per germline, CDR1 SGHRS and CDR2 YFSETQ. The CDR3 runs to 14 residues. Trimming shortened V by 0 bases and J by 7 bases, and 11 bases separated the two germline ends.

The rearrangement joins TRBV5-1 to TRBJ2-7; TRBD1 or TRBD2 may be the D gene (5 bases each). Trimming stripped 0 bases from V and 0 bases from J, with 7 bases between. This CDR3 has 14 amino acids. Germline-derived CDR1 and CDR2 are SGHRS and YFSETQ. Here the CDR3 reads CASSLGGSSYEQYF. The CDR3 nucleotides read TGCGCCAGCAGCTTGGGGGGGAGCTCCTACGAGCAGTACTTC.

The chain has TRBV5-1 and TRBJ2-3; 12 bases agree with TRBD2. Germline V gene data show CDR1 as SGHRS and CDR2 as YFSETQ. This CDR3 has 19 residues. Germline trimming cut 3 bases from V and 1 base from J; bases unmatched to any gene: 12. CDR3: CASSWTSGDPLLGTDTQYF. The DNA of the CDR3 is TGCGCCAGCAGCTGGACTAGCGGGGACCCGCTACTAGGCACAGATACGCAGTATTTT. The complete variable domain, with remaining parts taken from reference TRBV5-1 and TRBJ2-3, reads KAGVTQTPRYLIKTRGQQVTLSCSPISGHRSVSWYQQTPGQGLQFLFEYFSETQRNKGNFPGRFSGRQFSNSRSEMNVSTLELGDSALYLCASSWTSGDPLLGTDTQYFGPGTRLTVL.

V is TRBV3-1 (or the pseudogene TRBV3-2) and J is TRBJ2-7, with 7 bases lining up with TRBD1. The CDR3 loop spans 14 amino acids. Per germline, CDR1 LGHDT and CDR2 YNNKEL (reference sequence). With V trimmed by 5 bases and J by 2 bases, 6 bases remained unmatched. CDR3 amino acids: CASSSRDRAYEQYF. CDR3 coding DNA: TGTGCCAGCAGCAGCCGGGACAGAGCCTACGAGCAGTACTTC.

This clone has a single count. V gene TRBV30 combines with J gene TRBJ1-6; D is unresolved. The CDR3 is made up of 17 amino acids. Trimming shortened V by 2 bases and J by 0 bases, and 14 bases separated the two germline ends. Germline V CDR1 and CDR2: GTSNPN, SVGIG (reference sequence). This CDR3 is CAWSRNSPSSYNSPLHF. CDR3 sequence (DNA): TGTGCCTGGAGTCGCAACAGTCCGAGCTCCTATAATTCACCCCTCCACTTT.

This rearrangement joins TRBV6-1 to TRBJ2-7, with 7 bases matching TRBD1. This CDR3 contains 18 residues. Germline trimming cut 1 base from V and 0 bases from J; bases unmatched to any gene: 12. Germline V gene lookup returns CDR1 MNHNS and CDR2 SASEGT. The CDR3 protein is CASSEGFPIRDSSYEQYF. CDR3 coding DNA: TGTGCCAGCAGTGAAGGCTTTCCTATCCGGGACAGCTCCTACGAGCAGTACTTC.

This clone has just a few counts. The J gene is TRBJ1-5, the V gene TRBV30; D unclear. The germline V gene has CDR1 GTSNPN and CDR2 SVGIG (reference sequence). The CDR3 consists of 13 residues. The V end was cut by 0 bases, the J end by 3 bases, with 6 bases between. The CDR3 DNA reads TGTGCCTGGAGTGTACAGATCAATCAGCCCCAGCATTTT. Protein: CAWSVQINQPQHF.

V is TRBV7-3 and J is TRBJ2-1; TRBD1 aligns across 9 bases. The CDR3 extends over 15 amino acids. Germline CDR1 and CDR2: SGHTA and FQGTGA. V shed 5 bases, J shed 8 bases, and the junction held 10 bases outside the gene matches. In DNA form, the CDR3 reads TGTGCCAGCAGCCCGGGACAGGGCCAAATTGATGAGCAGTTCTTC. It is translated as CASSPGQGQIDEQFF.

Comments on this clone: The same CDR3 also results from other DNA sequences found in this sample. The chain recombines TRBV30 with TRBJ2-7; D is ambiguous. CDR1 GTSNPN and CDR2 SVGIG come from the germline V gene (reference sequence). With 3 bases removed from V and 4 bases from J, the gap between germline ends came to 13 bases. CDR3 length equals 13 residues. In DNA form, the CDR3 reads TGTGCCTGGAGCAAAGGACGGCTATACGAGCAGTACTTC. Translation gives CAWSKGRLYEQYF.

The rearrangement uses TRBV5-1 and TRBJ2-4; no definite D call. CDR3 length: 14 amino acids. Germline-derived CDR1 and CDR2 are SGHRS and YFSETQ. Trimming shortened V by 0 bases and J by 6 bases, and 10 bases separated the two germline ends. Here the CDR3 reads CASSLDTYPNIQYF. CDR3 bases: TGCGCCAGCAGCTTGGACACGTACCCAAACATTCAGTACTTC.

This chain's CDR3 is CASGDTGGPGELFF. CDR3 DNA sequence: TGCGCCAGCGGGGACACCGGTGGTCCCGGGGAGCTGTTTTTT. V and J are TRBV5-1 and TRBJ2-2; TRBD1 might be the D (6 bases). This CDR3 is 14 amino acids long. Germline V gene data show CDR1 as SGHRS and CDR2 as YFSETQ. V was pared by 7 bases and J by 6 bases, with 16 bases between.

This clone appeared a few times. CDR3 sequence reads: CASSLGQGALGQYF. CDR3 in DNA: TGTGCCAGCAGCTTGGGGCAGGGGGCGCTTGGGCAGTACTTC. The chain employs TRBV5-6 and TRBJ2-7; 8 nucleotides match TRBD1. The CDR3 has 14 amino acids. Germline values: CDR1 SGHDT, CDR2 YYEEEE. V shed 0 bases, J shed 9 bases, and the junction held 8 bases outside the gene matches.

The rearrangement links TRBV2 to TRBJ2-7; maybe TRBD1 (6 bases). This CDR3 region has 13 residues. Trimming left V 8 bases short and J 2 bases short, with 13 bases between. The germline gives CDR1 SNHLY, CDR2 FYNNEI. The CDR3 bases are TGTGCCAGCGGAGCCCAGGGGCCCTACGAGCAGTACTTC. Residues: CASGAQGPYEQYF.

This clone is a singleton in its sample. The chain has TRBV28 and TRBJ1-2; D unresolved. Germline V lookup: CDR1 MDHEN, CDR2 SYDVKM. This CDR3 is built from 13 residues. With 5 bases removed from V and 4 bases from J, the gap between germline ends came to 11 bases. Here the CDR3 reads CASSQVRAYGYTF. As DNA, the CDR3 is TGTGCCAGCAGTCAAGTCCGAGCCTATGGCTACACCTTC.

In nucleotides, the CDR3 is TGTGCCAGCAGGAAGGGGTTGACTAGCGGGGCGGGGACCGGGGAGCTGTTTTTT. The encoded protein is CASRKGLTSGAGTGELFF. V gene TRBV5-4 combines with J gene TRBJ2-2; TRBD2 matches 11 bases. From germline, CDR1 is SGHNT and CDR2 YYREEE (reference sequence). The length of the CDR3 is 18 residues. J gave up 5 bases and V 5 bases, and 14 bases lay outside the gene matches.